The present T cell receptor (beta chain) was sequenced within a study of Ad26.COV2.S vaccination and SARS-CoV-2 variants (TCRdb year 2021). Study-level background: Donors in the vaccine arm were drawn from COV1001, a phase I-IIa trial of Ad26.COV2.S in healthy adults that was multicentre, randomized, double-blind and placebo-controlled. Dosing of Ad26.COV2.S was intramuscular, at either 5x10^10 or 1x10^11 viral particles, delivered as one shot or as two shots spaced 56 days apart. The specificity and breadth of SARS-CoV-2-reactive T cell receptors after Ad26.COV2.S vaccination were assessed by TCRbeta repertoire sequencing. The TCR-sequenced set comprised about 30 samples: roughly 19 Ad26.COV2.S vaccine recipients, 5 placebo recipients and 8 SARS-CoV-2 convalescent individuals. Participants in the trial were split at random into five groups of five each, receiving low-dose or high-dose Ad26.COV2.S once or twice, or else placebo on both occasions. Investigators did not know the trial group allocation while performing experiments and assessing outcomes.

Sample treatment or condition, as interpreted from the label and publication: some 19 received Ad26.COV2.S at low or high dose, single or two shots; five or six received placebo; per-sample allocation not given. Repertoires of vaccine and placebo recipients were sequenced from samples collected on day 63 after the first injection. Cohort 1b enrolled some 25 adults aged 18-55 years at a single site in Boston, USA, between 29 July and 7 August 2020. Ad26.COV2.S was a replication-incompetent adenovirus type 26 vector that expressed a prefusion-stabilized SARS-CoV-2 spike protein derived from the original Wuhan strain. The CDR3 starts with the cysteine, ends with the phenylalanine, and has 14 residues. Only the CDR3 region is kept as DNA, spanning 42 bases read in frame from base 1. The germline V gene supplies CDR1 LGHNA and CDR2 YNFKEQ. V lost 5 bases and J lost 4 bases; the stretch between them is 12 bases long.

Beyond this particular receptor, the publication reports: According to the authors, total T cell responses may have been underestimated by the TCR breadth and depth analyses. Vaccine and placebo recipients had comparable non-spike TCR breadth, which fits with the vaccine containing only spike. After vaccination, spike-specific CD8+ and CD4+ T cell responses were reported to show substantial breadth. Spike-specific TCR breadth was higher in Ad26.COV2.S recipients than in placebo recipients (P = 0.0014). Comparing responses between vaccine doses or regimens was not something the study was powered to do.

The immunoSEQ Assay was used to sequence TCRbeta CDR3 regions. After extraction, genomic DNA underwent amplification by bias-controlled multiplex PCR, followed by high-throughput sequencing. Under the source paper's analysis protocol: Collapsing and filtering of sequences were performed to quantify the absolute abundance of each unique TCRbeta CDR3 region. T cell fraction was estimated by normalizing TCRbeta template counts to usable DNA, with usable DNA measured through amplification of reference genes found in all nucleated cells. Repertoire TCRs were annotated as SARS-CoV-2-specific by exact matching of V gene, CDR3 amino acid sequence and J gene to a known reactive TCR set. The reference SARS-CoV-2 TCR set came from MIRA and was filtered for enrichment in COVID-19-positive ImmuneCODE repertoires, removing public or cross-reactive TCRs. Using the MIRA antigens, annotated TCRs were further analysed by specific ORF or by position within an ORF. Breadth was defined as the number of annotated unique rearrangements divided by the total number of unique productive rearrangements, and depth was defined as the summed frequency of the annotated unique rearrangements. Group comparisons of TCR breadth used two-sided Wilcoxon rank-sum tests. The immuneACCESS repertoire file appears here via TCRdb, limited to in-frame rearrangements. These files lack a portion of the clones; in checked studies, under half of the deficit traces to unresolved V genes, and the cause of the others is not known. Clone size and the V and J calls come from that table; the DNA yielded D and trimming. In all, the sample holds about 350,000 clones, and 65% to 90% of those were seen once. Over 8.5% of the sample is held by the ten biggest clonotypes.

To note about this clone: No antigen is known for it. Base qualities are not recorded, but no much larger clone differs from it by a single base.

The specimen was peripheral blood, collected in a trial of Ad26.COV2.S vaccine versus placebo. This receptor was taken from a person aged 18 to 65 who received the Ad26.COV2.S COVID-19 vaccine or a placebo. Recombination connected TRBV4-2 to TRBJ1-5; there is no confident call for the D gene. In nucleotides, the sequence is TGTGCCAGCAGCTGGGTGGGGATAAATCAGCCCCAGCATTTT. This sequence encodes CASSWVGINQPQHF.